In this sample, the clone carrying this TCR beta chain turned up many times. What it binds is unknown. As for time point: newly diagnosed GD, antithyroid drugs for less than 3 months. Generation of the TCR library employed RNA extracted from PBMCs. The data originate from a study of regulatory T cells in long-lasting Graves disease. This CDR3 comprises 14 residues. Per the germline V gene, CDR1 is DFQATT and CDR2 is SNEGSKA (reference sequence). V lost 2 bases, J lost 7 bases, and 12 bases lay in between. To make TCR beta libraries, researchers used iRepertoire HTBI primers and Arm-PCR of CDR3 regions. TCRdb ran MiXCR on the multiplex PCR reads and lists one entry per CDR3 protein. This table has a few hundred thousand distinct CDR3 sequences, approximately 10% appearing once. Study findings and constraints: Favored gene segments in persistent disease were TRBV28, TRBJ1-2 and TRBJ2-5.

These same data were also listed under a study on T cells in Graves' hyperthyroidism and ophthalmopathy. As reported in that work: A first-round RT-PCR of the TCR CDR3 used the HTBI primer set. Ophthalmopathy was told apart from stable hyperthyroidism by a 13 V-J model. The model forecast ophthalmopathy, anticipating it by a median about 7 months before onset.

The specimen comprised peripheral blood mononuclear cells (PBMCs), sampled at new diagnosis, from a patient treated with antithyroid drugs. V and J are TRBV20-1 and TRBJ1-6, with TRBD1 as a possible D gene (6 bases). This receptor was identified in a woman aged 18-29 years with Graves disease. CDR3 nucleotide sequence: TGCAGTGCTAGAAGGGGACATTCGAATTCACCCCTCCACTTT. It specifies CSARRGHSNSPLHF.